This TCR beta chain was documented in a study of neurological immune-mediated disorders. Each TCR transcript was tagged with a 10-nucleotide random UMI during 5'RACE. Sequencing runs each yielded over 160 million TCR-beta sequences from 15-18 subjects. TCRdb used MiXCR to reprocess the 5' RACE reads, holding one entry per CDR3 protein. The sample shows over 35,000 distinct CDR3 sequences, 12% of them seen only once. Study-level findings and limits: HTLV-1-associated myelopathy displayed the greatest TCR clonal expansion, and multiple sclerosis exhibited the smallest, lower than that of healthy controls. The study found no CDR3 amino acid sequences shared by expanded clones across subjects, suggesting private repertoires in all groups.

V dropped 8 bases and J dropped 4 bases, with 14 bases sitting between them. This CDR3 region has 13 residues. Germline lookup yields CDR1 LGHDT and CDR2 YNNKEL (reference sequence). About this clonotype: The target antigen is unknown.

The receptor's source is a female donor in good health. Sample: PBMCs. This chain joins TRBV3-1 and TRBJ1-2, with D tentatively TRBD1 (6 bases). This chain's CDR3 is CASHAGGGYGYTF. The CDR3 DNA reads TGTGCCAGCCACGCGGGGGGCGGCTATGGCTACACCTTC.